This entry describes one T cell receptor (beta chain). This sample stems from a study of cytomegalovirus exposure and HLA in healthy donors. The CDR3 length is 14 residues. J was trimmed by 1 base and V by 6 bases; bases with no gene match: 5. In germline, CDR1 is LNHNV, CDR2 YYDKDF (reference sequence). The PCR ran on 60 Vbeta and 13 Jbeta primers. Measured with immunoSEQ multiplex PCR; TCRdb has only the in-frame clones, and not every one. The sample contains 95,000 to 150,000 clones, less than 65% of which appear only once. J is TRBJ2-7 and V is TRBV15; 8 bases are a match to TRBD1. The sequencing sample was made of PBMCs. This receptor was taken from a man in his forties or fifties in good health and CMV-seropositive. CDR3 coding DNA: TGTGCCACCAGTTCCGGACAGGGATCCTACGAGCAGTACTTC. Its translation is CATSSGQGSYEQYF.